The source of this T cell receptor (beta chain) is a study of shared clonotypes between healthy human individuals. Overall study results and limits: Researchers sampled only blood; tissue repertoires likely differ.

Naive CD8 cells lacked CD45RO, underwent positive selection for CCR7 and left out terminally differentiated effector memory CD45RA+ cells. Sequencing used immunoSEQ multiplex PCR; TCRdb keeps in-frame clones, though not all of them. In the table there are around 560,000 clones, about 95% of which are singletons. Regarding this clone: Antigen unknown.

The sequence derives from a woman in her twenties or thirties in good health. The material sequenced was naive CD8+ T cells sorted from blood.

CDR3 DNA sequence: TGTGCCAGCAGATTGGAGGGACAGTTCCTAGTTCGGGGTGGATTCGATGAGCAGTTCTTC. This encodes CASRLEGQFLVRGGFDEQFF. This chain uses TRBV28 with TRBJ2-1, with D maybe TRBD1 (7 bases). This CDR3 is 20 amino acids long. Germline V lookup: CDR1 MDHEN, CDR2 SYDVKM. With 6 bases removed from V and 8 bases from J, the gap between germline ends came to 35 bases.